A selection of T cell receptor beta chains follows, all from one sample in a study of T cells in Graves' hyperthyroidism and ophthalmopathy. TCRdb processed the multiplex PCR reads anew with MiXCR; each CDR3 protein has one entry. This sample has roughly 700,000 distinct CDR3 sequences, with about 14% found just once. Sample: blood. These receptors were taken from a woman aged 18-29 years with Graves' hyperthyroidism. Both conserved end residues are part of each CDR3. A D gene is named only where the DNA matches it firmly. The size entry is marked missing in some rows and otherwise reads once, few, many or a size class.

v_gene	j_gene	d_gene	abundance	CDR3nt	CDR3aa
TRBV2	TRBJ1-2	TRBD1	many	TGTGCCAGCAGAGACAGGGGAGCTAACTATGGCTACACCTTC	CASRDRGANYGYTF
TRBV29-1	TRBJ2-5	TRBD2	many	TGCAGCTTAACTAGCGGGGAGACCCAGTACTTC	CSLTSGETQYF
TRBV30	TRBJ1-2	NA	many	TGTGCCTGGGCCCCTGGAGCTAACTATGGCTACACCTTC	CAWAPGANYGYTF
TRBV30	TRBJ2-3	TRBD2	many	TGTGCCTGGAGAACGACTAGCGGGAGACAAGATACGCAGTATTTT	CAWRTTSGRQDTQYF
TRBV28	TRBJ1-6	NA	NA	TGTGCCAGCCGTGTGGGGTCCTATAATTCACCCCTCCACTTT	CASRVGSYNSPLHF
TRBV7-9	TRBJ1-2	NA	NA	TGTGCCACACGGACCCGGACAGATCTTGATGGCTACACCTTC	CATRTRTDLDGYTF
TRBV6-5	TRBJ2-7	TRBD1	few	TGTGTCAGCAGTTACTCGAGCAGGGGGACAACCTACGAGCAGTACTTC	CVSSYSSRGTTYEQYF
TRBV13	TRBJ2-7	NA	few	TGTGCCAGCAGCGTCAGGGGGGTATCCTACGTGCAGTACTTC	CASSVRGVSYVQYF
TRBV14	TRBJ1-1	TRBD1	NA	TGTGCCAGCAGCCCGTGGACAGGGGTAGGGGACACTGAAGCTTTCTTT	CASSPWTGVGDTEAFF
TRBV18	TRBJ2-7	NA	many	TGTGCCAGCTCAGGGAATCCCTACGAGCAGTACTTC	CASSGNPYEQYF
TRBV10-3	TRBJ2-1	NA	many	TGCGTAACGTCCAAGGGGGAGGGCCTCTCTTACAATGAGCAGTTCTTC	CVTSKGEGLSYNEQFF
TRBV20-1	TRBJ2-2	TRBD2	many	TGCAGTGCTAGCGATACTAGCGGGAGAGTTGGGCACACCGGGGAGCTGTTTTTT	CSASDTSGRVGHTGELFF